This TCR beta chain derives from a study of control samples from healthy donors and cancer patients. Repertoires were generated with immunoSEQ multiplex PCR, while TCRdb's copy carries only in-frame clones and drops some. The sample lists around 150,000 clones; about 94% were seen once. The germline V gene has CDR1 SEHNR and CDR2 FQNEAQ (reference sequence). The CDR3 spans 16 residues. V lost 5 bases, J lost 8 bases, and 8 bases stayed unmatched. The chain uses TRBV7-9 and TRBJ2-1, with 14 bases fitting TRBD2. The TCR was taken from a woman between 40 and 50 years old in good health. The sample consisted of blood. The CDR3, as DNA: TGTGCCAGCAGCCCGGGGACTAGCGGGAGTGGGGATGAGCAGTTCTTC. This encodes CASSPGTSGSGDEQFF.